The 10 T cell receptor beta chains reported below all come from one sample, sequenced in a study of graft-versus-host responses after intestinal transplantation. No antigen has been assigned to these receptors. Method: immunoSEQ multiplex PCR; TCRdb's copy keeps in-frame clones and lacks some. The sample yields 75,000 to 100,000 clones, roughly 90% seen once. The sequencing here drew on unstimulated CD4+ T cells sorted from spleen or lymph node cells, taken before intestinal transplant. These receptors all stem from a human donor who received an intestinal transplant.

V and J are TRBV9 and TRBJ2-1, with 7 positions matching TRBD1. J lost 5 bases, V lost 4 bases, and 9 bases had no gene match. Germline CDR1 and CDR2: SGDLS and YYNGEE. CDR3 size: 15 residues. CDR3 sequence: CASSPPGQYDNEQFF. CDR3 sequence (DNA): TGTGCCAGCAGCCCACCGGGACAGTACGACAATGAGCAGTTCTTC. The entire variable domain, with the rest obtained from reference TRBV9 and TRBJ2-1, is as follows: DSGVTQTPKHLITATGQRVTLRCSPRSGDLSVYWYQQSLDQGLQFLIQYYNGEERAKGNILERFSAQQFPDLHSELNLSSLELGDSALYFCASSPPGQYDNEQFFGPGTRLTVL.

The genes are TRBV11-2 and TRBJ2-7, with 8 nucleotides matching TRBD1. CDR1 SGHAT and CDR2 FQNNGV come from the germline V gene. V trimming: 3 bases; J trimming: 6 bases; junction bases outside the gene matches: 10. The CDR3 is made up of 15 amino acids. The CDR3 here is CASSFNHGQGGEQYF. The CDR3 DNA is TGTGCCAGCAGCTTCAACCATGGACAGGGTGGCGAGCAGTACTTC.

The chain carries TRBV5-4 and TRBJ1-1; weak D call: TRBD1 (6 bases). Germline CDR1 SGHNT, CDR2 YYREEE (reference sequence). This CDR3 contains 14 residues. Trimming cost V 4 bases and J 4 bases, with 14 bases left between them. In DNA form, the CDR3 reads TGTGCCAGCAGCCTAGACAGGATTGTCACTGAAGCTTTCTTT. It codes for CASSLDRIVTEAFF. Variable domain in full (rest from reference TRBV5-4 and TRBJ1-1): ETGVTQSPTHLIKTRGQQVTLRCSSQSGHNTVSWYQQALGQGPQFIFQYYREEENGRGNFPPRFSGLQFPNYSSELNVNALELDDSALYLCASSLDRIVTEAFFGQGTRLTVV.

This chain uses TRBV7-9 with TRBJ1-2, with D unresolved. This CDR3 has 14 amino acids. Germline assignment: CDR1 SEHNR and CDR2 FQNEAQ (reference sequence). With 2 bases removed from V and 5 bases from J, the gap between germline ends came to 12 bases. The CDR3 DNA reads TGTGCCAGCAGCTTAACGAACGGAGGGTATGGCTACACCTTC. It codes for CASSLTNGGYGYTF.

The chain joins TRBV5-1 to TRBJ2-6, with TRBD1 as a possible D gene (7 bases). Trimming left V 0 bases short and J 3 bases short, with 16 bases between. CDR3 size: 18 residues. CDR1 and CDR2 (germline): SGHRS, YFSETQ. This CDR3 is CASSLGPWRGLGANVLTF. For the CDR3, the DNA is TGCGCCAGCAGCTTGGGCCCCTGGAGGGGGCTTGGGGCCAACGTCCTGACTTTC.

The rearrangement links TRBV7-9 to TRBJ1-1, with TRBD1 as a possible D gene (5 bases). Germline V lookup: CDR1 SEHNR, CDR2 FQNEAQ (reference sequence). This CDR3 is built from 14 residues. With 0 bases removed from V and 4 bases from J, the gap between germline ends came to 9 bases. The CDR3 sequence is CASSLAAGGTEAFF. The CDR3 bases are TGTGCCAGCAGCTTAGCGGCGGGGGGCACTGAAGCTTTCTTT.

J is TRBJ1-2 and V is TRBV18, with 8 bases that match TRBD1. The junction had 7 bases not matched to a gene; V was cut back by 6 bases and J by 7 bases. Per the germline V gene, CDR1 is KGHSH and CDR2 is LQKENI. The CDR3 runs 13 residues. CDR3 residues: CASSPGQGGGYTF. In DNA, the CDR3 is TGTGCCAGCTCGCCAGGACAGGGAGGTGGCTACACCTTC.

Concerning this clone itself: The junction departs from germline at one end; a sequencing error may be responsible. The sample holds other DNA sequences that translate to the same CDR3. The rearrangement joins TRBV30 to TRBJ2-7; D remains unclear. Germline CDR1 reads GTSNPN; CDR2 reads SVGIG (reference sequence). The CDR3 totals 13 residues. For the CDR3, the DNA is TGTGCTTGGAGTGTAGAACAGAACTACGAGCAGTACTTC. This translates into CAWSVEQNYEQYF.

V gene TRBV29-1 combines with J gene TRBJ1-5, with a tentative D call TRBD1 (5 bases). CDR1 and CDR2 (germline): SQVTM, ANQGSEA. The CDR3 totals 14 residues. The V gene lost 6 bases and the J gene lost 5 bases, with 17 bases spanning the gap. The CDR3 sequence: CSVETGGVDQPQHF. The DNA for the CDR3 is TGCAGCGTGGAAACGGGGGGAGTCGATCAGCCCCAGCATTTT. The complete variable domain, with remaining parts taken from reference TRBV29-1 and TRBJ1-5, reads SAVISQKPSRDICQRGTSLTIQCQVDSQVTMMFWYRQQPGQSLTLIATANQGSEATYESGFVIDKFPISRPNLTFSTLTVSNMSPEDSSIYLCSVETGGVDQPQHFGDGTRLSIL.

This clone was detected only a few times. J is TRBJ1-1 and V is TRBV6-6, with D maybe TRBD1 (6 bases). Germline CDR1 is MNHNY and CDR2 is SVGAGI (reference sequence). Trimming took 0 bases from V and 1 from J, leaving 9 bases between them. The CDR3 totals 15 residues. Written as DNA, the CDR3 is TGTGCCAGCAGTTACTCTGGGGGCGGGAACACTGAAGCTTTCTTT. Protein product: CASSYSGGGNTEAFF.